The sequence of this T cell receptor (beta chain) was determined in a study of T-cell reconstitution after alpha-beta-depleted transplantation in children (dated by TCRdb to about 2016). Turning to the overall study: T-cell immune reconstitution after TCRalphabeta/CD19-depleted allogeneic hematopoietic cell transplantation in children was quantitatively tracked in the study by means of TCR repertoire profiling. Paper-wide results and their limitations: Hyperexpanded clone frequencies declined over subsequent months; after one year, T-cell counts and TCRbeta diversity were mostly attributed to newly produced T cells. The apparently early recovery of alphabetaT-cell counts about two months after transplant reportedly depended on only several hundred rapidly expanded clones that came from non-depleted graft cells. In some patients, the high TCRbeta diversity seen at day 60 was put down to recipient T cells and intrathymic progenitors that had survived conditioning.

There are many counts of this clonotype. This receptor's antigen is unknown. No base quality values were provided; no much bigger clone lies one nucleotide off. The receptor library was made with PCR. The run used an Illumina HiSeq 2500. Molecular barcoding was employed in the preparation of TCR libraries, with unique molecular identifiers being used to normalize TCRbeta repertoire quantification. Starting from the raw public reads, TCRdb applied fastp trimming at Q25, assembled clones with MiXCR and retained in-frame beta chains. CDR3 protein duplicates are merged, each entry listing the most common genes and DNA. This sample comprises 250,000 to 400,000 distinct CDR3 sequences, over 20% of them detected only once. 9.5% to 13% of the sample is in the top ten clones. The CDR3 covers 15 residues, taking in both the cysteine and the phenylalanine. The kept DNA is CDR3 alone, 45 bases in frame from the first base. Based on the germline V gene, the CDR1 and CDR2 sequences are ENHRY and SYGVKD. At the junction V is shortened by 3 bases and J by 3 bases; bases outside the gene matches: 7.

The sample's treatment or condition, from its label and the paper: allogeneic hematopoietic cell transplantation with graft depleted of TCRalphabeta T cells and CD19 B cells. The transplant recipients were children given TCRalphabeta/CD19-depleted allogeneic hematopoietic cell grafts. The sequence derives from a male patient aged 10 to 17 who had a stem cell transplant for acute lymphoblastic leukemia, so the T cells may come from the graft donor. The rearrangement joined TRBV10-3 to TRBJ2-7, with 8 bases aligning to TRBD1. The sample was PBMCs, mostly from graft donor cells, taken 180 days after TCRalphabeta/CD19-depleted stem cell transplant. The DNA sequence reads TGTGCCATCAGTGAACCAGGGGGCCCTAACTACGAGCAGTACTTC. Its coded protein is CAISEPGGPNYEQYF.